This T cell receptor beta chain was documented in a study of CD8 T cells in ankylosing spondylitis. Study-wide results and caveats: Reportedly, significant enrichment of disease-linked clones occurred in matched ankylosing spondylitis synovial fluid. Typical of ankylosing spondylitis blood, it appeared, was a TCR beta motif of seven to nine highly homologous variants. Disease-associated clones were CD8+ and fairly uncommon in peripheral blood.

CDR1 is LNHNV and CDR2 is YYDKDF in the germline V gene (reference sequence). This CDR3 has 18 residues. V lost 0 bases, J lost 2 bases, and 9 bases stayed unmatched. With regard to this clonotype: Its specificity is not known.

Quantitative 5'-RACE with molecular barcodes was used to make the TCR beta libraries. TCRdb reprocessed the 5' RACE reads with MiXCR, giving one entry per CDR3 protein. This table holds about 150,000 distinct CDR3 sequences, under 55% found once. Sequenced: synovial fluid, either unsorted or a sorted T cell fraction (not recorded which). This clonotype originated in a male donor with ankylosing spondylitis. The chain carries TRBV15 and TRBJ2-5; 10 nucleotides match TRBD2. DNA for the CDR3: TGTGCCACCAGCAGAGATTTGGTGGCTAGCGGGAGTCAAGAGACCCAGTACTTC. It translates to CATSRDLVASGSQETQYF.